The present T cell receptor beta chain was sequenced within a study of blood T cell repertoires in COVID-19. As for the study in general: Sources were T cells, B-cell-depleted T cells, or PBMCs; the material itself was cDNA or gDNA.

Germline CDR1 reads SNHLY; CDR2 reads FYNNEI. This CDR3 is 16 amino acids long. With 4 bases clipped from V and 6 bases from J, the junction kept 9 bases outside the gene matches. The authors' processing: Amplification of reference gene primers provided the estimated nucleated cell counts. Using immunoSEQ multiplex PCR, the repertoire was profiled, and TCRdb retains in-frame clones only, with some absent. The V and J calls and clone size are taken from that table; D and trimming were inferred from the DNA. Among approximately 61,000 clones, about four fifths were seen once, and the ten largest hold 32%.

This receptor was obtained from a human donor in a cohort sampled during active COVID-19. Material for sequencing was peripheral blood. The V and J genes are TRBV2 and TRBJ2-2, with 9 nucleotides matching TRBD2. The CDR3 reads CASSATREGFSGELFF. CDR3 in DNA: TGTGCCAGCAGTGCCACGCGGGAGGGTTTTTCCGGGGAGCTGTTTTTT.